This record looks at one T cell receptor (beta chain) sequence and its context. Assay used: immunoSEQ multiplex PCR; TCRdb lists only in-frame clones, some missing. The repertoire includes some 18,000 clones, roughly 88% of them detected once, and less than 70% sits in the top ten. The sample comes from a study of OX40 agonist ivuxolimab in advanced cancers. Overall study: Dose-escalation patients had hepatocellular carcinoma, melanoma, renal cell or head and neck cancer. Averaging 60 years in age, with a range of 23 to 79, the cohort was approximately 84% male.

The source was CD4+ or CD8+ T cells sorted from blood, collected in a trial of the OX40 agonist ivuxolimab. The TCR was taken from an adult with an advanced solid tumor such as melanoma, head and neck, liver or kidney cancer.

The CDR3 nucleotides read TGTGCCAGTAGTAGCCCGGGTGGGGGCCGTAATCAGCCCCAGCATTTT. It translates to CASSSPGGGRNQPQHF. The rearrangement joins TRBV19 to TRBJ1-5, with D possibly matching TRBD1 (6 bases). Trimming took off 4 bases at V and 4 bases at J, with 17 bases between the two ends. The CDR3 loop spans 16 amino acids. Germline V gene sequence: CDR1 LNHDA, CDR2 SQIVND (reference sequence). The full variable domain, its missing parts supplied by reference TRBV19 and TRBJ1-5, is DGGITQSPKYLFRKEGQNVTLSCEQNLNHDAMYWYRQDPGQGLRLIYYSQIVNDFQKGDIAEGYSVSREKKESFPLTVTSAQKNPTAFYLCASSSPGGGRNQPQHFGDGTRLSIL.